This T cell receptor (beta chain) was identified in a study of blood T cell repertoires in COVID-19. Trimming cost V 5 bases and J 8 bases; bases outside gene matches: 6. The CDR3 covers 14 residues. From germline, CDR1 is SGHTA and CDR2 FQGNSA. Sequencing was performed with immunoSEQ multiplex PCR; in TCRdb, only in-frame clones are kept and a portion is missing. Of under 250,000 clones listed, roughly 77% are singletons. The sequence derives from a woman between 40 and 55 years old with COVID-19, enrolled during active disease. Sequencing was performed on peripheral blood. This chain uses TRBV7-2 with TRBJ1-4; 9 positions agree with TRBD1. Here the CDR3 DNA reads TGTGCCAGCAGCACGGGGACAGGGAACGAAAAACTGTTTTTT. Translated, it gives CASSTGTGNEKLFF.